Listed below are T cell receptor beta chains from one sample, sequenced in a study of cytomegalovirus exposure and HLA in healthy donors. Profiling relied on immunoSEQ multiplex PCR, and the TCRdb table lists in-frame clones only, not all of them. The sample has around 91,000 clones, over 65% seen once. The sequenced sample was PBMCs. The receptors originated from a woman in her thirties or forties in good health and CMV-seropositive. Each CDR3 is given with its conserved first and last residue.

V gene,J gene,CDR3 length,CDR3 protein
TRBV11-2,TRBJ1-3,16,CASSPRGRSSGNTIYF
TRBV11-3,TRBJ2-1,17,CASSRRAGRGLPDEQFF
TRBV5-1,TRBJ2-1,15,CASGTGTDLYNEQFF
TRBV9,TRBJ1-3,15,CASSSRLSPGNTIYF
TRBV4-2,TRBJ1-1,16,CASSQDAGLMNTEAFF
TRBV6-5,TRBJ2-2,15,CATIRDNLNTGELFF
TRBV4-3,TRBJ1-4,15,CASSQVGGTNEKLFF
TRBV7-6,TRBJ2-5,15,CASSLGLALQETQYF
TRBV9,TRBJ2-7,14,CASSLTATTYEQYF
TRBV19,TRBJ2-1,14,CASTLAGVGNEQFF
TRBV4-1,TRBJ2-7,14,CASSQTGLAGEQYF
TRBV5-6,TRBJ2-5,12,CASSSSGFGQYF
TRBV4-1,TRBJ1-2,16,CASSQDPDRANYGYTF
TRBV2,TRBJ1-4,15,CASADRGEANEKLFF
TRBV7-3,TRBJ2-3,16,CASSLTLAGETDTQYF
TRBV7-9,TRBJ1-1,14,CASSFGTGGTEAFF
TRBV18,TRBJ2-2,17,CASSHGTSGLNTGELFF
TRBV7-8,TRBJ2-7,16,CASSPHRDRGPYEQYF
TRBV27,TRBJ2-7,11,CATTWGREQYF
TRBV19,TRBJ2-2,15,CATSPLQANTGELFF
TRBV7-2,TRBJ2-1,14,CASSLYRALDEQFF
TRBV6-6,TRBJ1-4,13,CASRRRGNEKLFF
TRBV4-1,TRBJ1-1,15,CASSQGRGRNTEAFF
TRBV10-3,TRBJ2-7,17,CAISEAKITSASYEQYF